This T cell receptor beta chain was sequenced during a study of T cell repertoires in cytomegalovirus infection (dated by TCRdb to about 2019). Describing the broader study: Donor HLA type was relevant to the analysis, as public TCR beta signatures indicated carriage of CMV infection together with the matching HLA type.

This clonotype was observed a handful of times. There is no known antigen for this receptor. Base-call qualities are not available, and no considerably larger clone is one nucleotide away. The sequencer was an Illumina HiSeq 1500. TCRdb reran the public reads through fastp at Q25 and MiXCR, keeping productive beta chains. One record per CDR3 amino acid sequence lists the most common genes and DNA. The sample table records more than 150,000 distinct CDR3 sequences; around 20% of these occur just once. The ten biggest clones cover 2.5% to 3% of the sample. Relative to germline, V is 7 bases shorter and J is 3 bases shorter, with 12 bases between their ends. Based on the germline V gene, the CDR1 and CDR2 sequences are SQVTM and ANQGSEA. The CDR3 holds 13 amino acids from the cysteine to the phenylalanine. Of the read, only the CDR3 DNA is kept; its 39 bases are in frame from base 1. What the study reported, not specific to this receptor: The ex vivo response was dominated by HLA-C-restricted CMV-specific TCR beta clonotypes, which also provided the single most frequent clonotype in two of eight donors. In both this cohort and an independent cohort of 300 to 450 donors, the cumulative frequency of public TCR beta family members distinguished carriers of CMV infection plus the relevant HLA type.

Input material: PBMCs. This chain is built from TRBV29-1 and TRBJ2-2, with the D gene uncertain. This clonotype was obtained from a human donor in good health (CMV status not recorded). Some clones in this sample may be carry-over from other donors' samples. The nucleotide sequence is TGCAGCGCTTGGGGTGCGTACACCGGGGAGCTGTTTTTT. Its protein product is CSAWGAYTGELFF.